This T cell receptor (beta chain) was observed in a study of blood T cell repertoires in COVID-19 (dated by TCRdb to the early 2020s). Turning to the overall study: Samples covering the acute and convalescent phases of COVID-19 were provided by collaborators in the United States, Italy and Spain. The prospective study material was composed of cDNA or gDNA derived from T cells, B-cell-depleted T cells, or PBMCs. Subjects who had been exposed to COVID-19, were actively infected with it, or had recovered from it provided the deeply sampled blood TCRbeta repertoires that made up the dataset. The repertoires were made available in a free public database intended to serve as a resource for research on the immune response to SARS-CoV-2. The samples were drawn from two sources: the first 160 participants of the ongoing ImmuneRACE study, and approximately 1,300 subjects contributed by 6 global collaborators. Sample metadata almost always included a de-identified subject ID, COVID-19 status, age in years and sex. Where HLA class I and class II types were available, the types were taken from metadata supplied by the sample provider, not from assay-based typing.

In the prospective study, participants were roughly 18 to 90 years old, resided in around 25 geographic areas of the United States, and were enrolled through a virtual design. In the prospective study, participants were assigned to cohorts based on the clinical history participants reported in a screening survey and a study questionnaire. Recovered participants in ImmuneRACE Cohort 3 were defined by two consecutive negative NP/OP PCR tests, clearance by a healthcare professional, or resolution of symptoms. In the prospective study, mobile phlebotomists collected whole blood, serum and a nasopharyngeal or oropharyngeal swab from each participant. Additional blood draws and questionnaires over an approximately two-month period could optionally be provided by prospective study participants. Prospective study blood samples were shipped either frozen or at room temperature before DNA extraction. Including the terminal cysteine and phenylalanine, the CDR3 comprises 14 residues. The only DNA kept is the CDR3, 42 bases in frame from the first base. For CDR1 and CDR2, the germline V gene lists MNHEY and SVGEGT. Trimming leaves V shorter by 7 bases and J shorter by 2 bases, with the junction holding 5 bases beyond the gene matches.

As concerns this clone: Its antigen is not yet known. Base qualities are not provided; no much larger clone lies one nucleotide away.

The immunoSEQ Assay, a bias-controlled multiplex PCR, was used to amplify TCRbeta CDR3 regions from genomic DNA. The paper's data handling went like this. Nucleated cell counts per sample were estimated from amplification of reference gene primers within the assay. Sequence reads were collapsed and filtered to measure the absolute abundance of every unique TCRbeta CDR3 rearrangement. For each sample, productive Simpson clonality was calculated as the square root of Simpson's diversity index over productive rearrangements. As stored in TCRdb, this immuneACCESS dataset retains in-frame rearrangements with V and J assigned. A fraction of the clones does not appear; measured against another copy, unresolved V genes explain less than half of the discrepancy, and the remainder lacks a known reason. D and trimming come from the DNA, and the V and J calls and clone size come from that table. This sample is represented by about 260,000 clones; 80% to 90% of them were singletons. Under 3% of the sample lies in the top ten.

Beyond this particular receptor, the publication reports: Clinical and demographic metadata were provided uncurated, with the amount varying by source and participant.

The chain links TRBV6-2 or TRBV6-3 with TRBJ2-1; 7 central nucleotides agree with TRBD1. This TCR was recovered from a woman younger than 35 who had recovered from COVID-19. Sequencing was performed on PBMCs or T cells enriched from blood (not recorded which). The CDR3 in this case is CASNPQGAYNEQFF. The base sequence is TGTGCCAGCAACCCCCAGGGGGCCTACAATGAGCAGTTCTTC.